The clone carrying this T cell receptor (beta chain) was recorded a few times. Next came a second PCR, run for about 6 to 12 cycles, which used a sample-barcoded 5' primer along with a J-beta primer mix. Individual samples furnished no less than 2.5 million CDR3-containing paired-end reads apiece. TCRdb re-analysed the 5' RACE reads in MiXCR, keeping a single row per CDR3 protein. The sample has around 990,000 distinct CDR3 sequences; under 30% are singletons. This sample stems from a study of blood T cells in healthy people across ages. Germline V gives CDR1 SGHTA, CDR2 FQGNSA. Deletions cut 1 base from V and 2 bases from J, with 11 bases between. CDR3 length: 15 amino acids. These data are also associated with another study on T cells of mothers and their children. According to that study: Donors were a few healthy Caucasian mothers and their six children. Over 8 million reads per mother and about 3 million per child were obtained. The search for persistent microchimeric T cell clones detected none.

The sequence came from a girl aged 2 to 10 in good health. Sequences were obtained from blood. V and J are TRBV7-2 and TRBJ2-5; D not certain. The CDR3 coding sequence is TGTGCCAGCAGCTTAGTTGGGTGGGGTCAAGAGACCCAGTACTTC. It specifies CASSLVGWGQETQYF.